The following is a T cell receptor beta chain sequence with its context. Its specificity is not known. V lost 6 bases and J lost 1; bases outside the gene matches: 5. This CDR3 has 15 amino acids. Germline-derived CDR1 and CDR2 are SNHLY and FYNNEI. This record comes from a study of cytomegalovirus exposure and HLA in healthy donors. This PCR relied on a set of 60 Vbeta primers and 13 Jbeta primers. Method: immunoSEQ multiplex PCR; TCRdb's copy keeps in-frame clones and lacks some. The sample lists around 130,000 clones, around 70% occurring once. Whole-study results and caveats: Excluded: some indistinguishable V segments such as TRBV6-2 and TRBV6-3.

V usage is TRBV2 and J usage is TRBJ2-2, with 7 bases matching TRBD2. This clonotype was sampled from a middle-aged woman in good health and CMV-seropositive. Sequenced: PBMCs. The CDR3 is CASRGGTRNTGELFF. CDR3 DNA: TGTGCCAGCAGGGGGGGGACTCGGAACACCGGGGAGCTGTTTTTT.